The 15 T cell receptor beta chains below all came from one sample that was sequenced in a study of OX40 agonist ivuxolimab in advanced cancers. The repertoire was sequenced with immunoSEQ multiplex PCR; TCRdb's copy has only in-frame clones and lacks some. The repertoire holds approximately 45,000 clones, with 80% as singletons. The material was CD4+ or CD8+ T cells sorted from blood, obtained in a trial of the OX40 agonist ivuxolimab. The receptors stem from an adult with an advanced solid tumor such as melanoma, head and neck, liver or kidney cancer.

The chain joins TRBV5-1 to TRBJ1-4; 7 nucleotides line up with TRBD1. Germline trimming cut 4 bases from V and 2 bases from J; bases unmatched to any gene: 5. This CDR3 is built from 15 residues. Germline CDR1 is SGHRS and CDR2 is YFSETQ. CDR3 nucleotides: TGCGCCAGCAGCCCCGGGGACAGTACTAATGAAAAACTGTTTTTT. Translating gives CASSPGDSTNEKLFF.

CDR3 protein: CASRPTGSYEQYF. The CDR3 DNA reads as TGTGCCAGCAGGCCGACAGGGTCCTACGAGCAGTACTTC. This rearrangement joins TRBV28 to TRBJ2-7, with 7 bases aligning to TRBD1. CDR1 and CDR2 from the germline V gene are MDHEN and SYDVKM. The ends lost 6 bases at V and 1 base at J; junction bases unmatched: 3. The CDR3 totals 13 residues. Supplemented by reference TRBV28 and TRBJ2-7, the full variable domain reads DVKVTQSSRYLVKRTGEKVFLECVQDMDHENMFWYRQDPGLGLRLIYFSYDVKMKEKGDIPEGYSVSREKKERFSLILESASTNQTSMYLCASRPTGSYEQYFGPGTRLTVT.

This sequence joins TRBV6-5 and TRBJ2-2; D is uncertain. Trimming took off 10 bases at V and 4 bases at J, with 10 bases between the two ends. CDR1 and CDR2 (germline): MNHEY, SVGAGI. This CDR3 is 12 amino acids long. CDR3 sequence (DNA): TGTGCCACCCGACTGGGCACCGGGGAGCTGTTTTTT. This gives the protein CATRLGTGELFF.

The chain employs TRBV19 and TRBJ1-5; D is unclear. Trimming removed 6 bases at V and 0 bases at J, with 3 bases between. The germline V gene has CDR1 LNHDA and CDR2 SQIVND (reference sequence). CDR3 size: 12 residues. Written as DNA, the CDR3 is TGTGCCAGTAGGAATAGCAATCAGCCCCAGCATTTT. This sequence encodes CASRNSNQPQHF.

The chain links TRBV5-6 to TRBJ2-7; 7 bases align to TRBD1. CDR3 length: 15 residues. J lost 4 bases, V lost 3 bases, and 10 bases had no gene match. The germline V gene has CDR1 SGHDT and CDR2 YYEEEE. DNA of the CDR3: TGTGCCAGCAGCTCGACAGACAGGGTAGGGTACGAGCAGTACTTC. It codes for CASSSTDRVGYEQYF.

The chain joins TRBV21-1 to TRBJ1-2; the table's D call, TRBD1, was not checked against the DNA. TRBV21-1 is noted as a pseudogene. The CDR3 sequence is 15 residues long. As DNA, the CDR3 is TGTGCCAGCAGAACCCAGGGAACAGACAACTATGGCTACACCTTC. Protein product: CASRTQGTDNYGYTF.

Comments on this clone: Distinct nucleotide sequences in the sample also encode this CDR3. The CDR3 region is CASSPPGGETQYF. Here the CDR3 DNA reads TGTGCCAGCTCACCACCCGGGGGAGAGACCCAGTACTTC. V usage is TRBV18 and J usage is TRBJ2-5, with D perhaps TRBD2 (6 bases). V was clipped by 0 bases and J by 4 bases, with 6 bases between them. Germline V gene sequence: CDR1 KGHSH, CDR2 LQKENI. The CDR3 is made up of 13 amino acids.

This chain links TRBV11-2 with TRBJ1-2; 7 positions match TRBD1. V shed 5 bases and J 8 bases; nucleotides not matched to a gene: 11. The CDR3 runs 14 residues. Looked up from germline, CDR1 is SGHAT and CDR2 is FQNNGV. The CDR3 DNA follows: TGTGCCAGCAGCCCGAGTAGGGGGCTTGGAGGCTACACCTTC. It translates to CASSPSRGLGGYTF.

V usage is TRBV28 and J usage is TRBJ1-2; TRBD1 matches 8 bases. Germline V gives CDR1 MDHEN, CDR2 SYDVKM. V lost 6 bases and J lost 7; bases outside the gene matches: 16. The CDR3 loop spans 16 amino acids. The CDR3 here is CASRAQGEVIGFGYTF. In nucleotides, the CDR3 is TGTGCCAGCAGAGCACAGGGGGAAGTTATAGGGTTTGGCTACACCTTC.

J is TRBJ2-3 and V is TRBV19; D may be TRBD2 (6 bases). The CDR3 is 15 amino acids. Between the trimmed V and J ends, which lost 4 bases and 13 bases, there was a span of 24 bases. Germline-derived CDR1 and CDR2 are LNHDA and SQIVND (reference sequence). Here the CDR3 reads CASSTLGSSGPQEYF. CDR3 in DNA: TGTGCCAGTAGTACCCTGGGTAGTAGCGGACCACAGGAGTATTTT.

This chain's CDR3 is CASSPPGRANTGELFF. In nucleotides, the CDR3 is TGTGCCAGCTCACCGCCAGGCCGAGCGAACACCGGGGAGCTGTTTTTT. The genes are TRBV18 and TRBJ2-2; D is ambiguous. Germline CDR1 reads KGHSH; CDR2 reads LQKENI. The CDR3 is 16 residues long. V lost 3 bases and J 0 bases, leaving 11 bases between the germline ends.

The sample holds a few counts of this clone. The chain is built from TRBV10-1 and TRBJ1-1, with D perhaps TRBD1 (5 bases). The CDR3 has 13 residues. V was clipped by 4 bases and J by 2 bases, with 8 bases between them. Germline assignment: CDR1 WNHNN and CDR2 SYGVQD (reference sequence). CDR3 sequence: CASSVGVNTEAFF. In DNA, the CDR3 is TGCGCCAGCAGTGTGGGGGTAAACACTGAAGCTTTCTTT.

CDR3 in amino acids: CASSPGQGAGEAFF. The DNA for the CDR3 is TGTGCCAGCAGCCCGGGACAGGGGGCCGGTGAAGCTTTCTTT. The V call is TRBV7-3, the J call TRBJ1-1; 12 bases align to TRBD1. Germline V CDR1 and CDR2: SGHTA, FQGTGA. With V trimmed by 5 bases and J by 7 bases, 5 bases remained unmatched. This CDR3 is 14 amino acids long.

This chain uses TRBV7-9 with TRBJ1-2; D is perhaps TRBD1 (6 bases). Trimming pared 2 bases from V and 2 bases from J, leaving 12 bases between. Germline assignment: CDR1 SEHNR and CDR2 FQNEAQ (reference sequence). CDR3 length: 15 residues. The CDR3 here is CASSLYETGNYGYTF. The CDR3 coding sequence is TGTGCCAGCAGCTTATACGAGACAGGAAACTATGGCTACACCTTC.

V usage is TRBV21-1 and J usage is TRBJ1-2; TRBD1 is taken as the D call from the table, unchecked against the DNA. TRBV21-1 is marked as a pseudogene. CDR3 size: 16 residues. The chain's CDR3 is CASSKDQLESGYGYTF. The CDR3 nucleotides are TGTGCCAGCAGCAAAGACCAGCTCGAATCAGGCTATGGCTACACCTTC.